The next 4 T cell receptor beta chains were all read from a single sample in a study of metastatic and nonmetastatic thyroid tumors. No treatment had been given to any patient before thyroid surgery. TCRdb re-analyzed the PCR reads through MiXCR. The table includes about 4,700 clones, about 37% detected once. Sequenced material: tumor tissue. These receptors were obtained from a male donor with papillary thyroid cancer or a benign thyroid nodule (not recorded which). Some clones in this sample may be carry-over from other donors' samples.

This clone has more than one count but fewer than ten. V and J are TRBV24-1 and TRBJ2-7; D gene ambiguous. V dropped 1 base and J dropped 2 bases, with 2 bases sitting between them. Germline CDR1 is KGHDR and CDR2 is SFDVKD. This CDR3 contains 12 residues. In DNA form, the CDR3 reads TGTGCCACCAGTGATTTACCCTACGAGCAGTACTTC. Protein: CATSDLPYEQYF.

This clone was picked up one time. The rearrangement uses TRBV11-2 and TRBJ2-7; TRBD1 agrees at 7 bases. The CDR3 covers 13 residues. Germline-derived CDR1 and CDR2 are SGHAT and FQNNGV. V gave up 0 bases and J gave up 6 bases; unmatched junction bases: 2. CDR3 protein: CASSLEAGGEQYF. The DNA of the CDR3 is TGTGCCAGCAGCTTAGAAGCAGGGGGCGAGCAGTACTTC.

By frequency in the sample, this clone is large. The J gene is TRBJ1-3, the V gene TRBV2; tentative D call: TRBD1 (5 bases). There are 13 residues in the CDR3. Trimming removed 6 bases at V and 4 bases at J, with 10 bases between. Germline V gene data show CDR1 as SNHLY and CDR2 as FYNNEI. Here the CDR3 DNA reads TGTGCCAGCAGCCAGGGTTCAGGAAACACCATATATTTT. Protein sequence: CASSQGSGNTIYF.

This clone was detected only a few times. CDR3 nucleotides: TGTGCCAGCCGGAACTCGGACACTGAAGCTTTCTTT. This sequence encodes CASRNSDTEAFF. The chain is built from TRBV7-6 and TRBJ1-1; D not resolved. In germline, CDR1 is SGHVS, CDR2 FNYEAQ. This CDR3 has 12 residues. Trimming removed 8 bases at V and 3 bases at J, with 10 bases between.